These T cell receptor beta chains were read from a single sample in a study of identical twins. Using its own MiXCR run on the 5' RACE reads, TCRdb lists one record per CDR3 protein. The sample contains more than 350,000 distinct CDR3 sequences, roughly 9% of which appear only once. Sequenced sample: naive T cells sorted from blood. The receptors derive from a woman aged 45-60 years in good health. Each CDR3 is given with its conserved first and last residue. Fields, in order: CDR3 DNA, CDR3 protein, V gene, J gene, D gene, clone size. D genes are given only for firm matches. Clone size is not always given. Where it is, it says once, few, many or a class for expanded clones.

TGCGCCAGCAGCGTTCGACAGACCATGAACACTGAAGCTTTCTTT	CASSVRQTMNTEAFF	TRBV4-1	TRBJ1-1	.	many
TGCAGCGTCCGAAGGGGGCTAGAGACCCAGTACTTC	CSVRRGLETQYF	TRBV29-1	TRBJ2-5	TRBD1	many
TGTGCCAGCAGGGTGATGGGGGGCGCCTACAATGAGCAGTTCTTC	CASRVMGGAYNEQFF	TRBV6-5	TRBJ2-1	.	.
TGCAGCGTTGAAGGTCCCCATGGCTACACCTTC	CSVEGPHGYTF	TRBV29-1	TRBJ1-2	.	many
TGTGCCAGCAGCTTTTCACTGACACCGAACACCGGGGAGCTGTTTTTT	CASSFSLTPNTGELFF	TRBV11-2	TRBJ2-2	.	.
TGTGCCAGCAGCTTAGGGGTCAGCAACACCCTCTACGAGCAGTACTTC	CASSLGVSNTLYEQYF	TRBV7-8	TRBJ2-7	.	.
TGTGCCAGCAGTTTAGCGGGGTCTAGCGGGAGGCCCTACGAGCAGTACTTC	CASSLAGSSGRPYEQYF	TRBV12-3/TRBV12-4	TRBJ2-7	TRBD2	many
TGCGCCAGCATGAGAGACCAAGAGACCCAGTACTTC	CASMRDQETQYF	TRBV10-2	TRBJ2-5	.	few
TGTGCCAGCAGCTGGGACGGGGCTAATGAAAAACTGTTTTTT	CASSWDGANEKLFF	TRBV7-9	TRBJ1-4	.	.
TGTGCCAGCAGCTTAGTCTCCCCGACTCGCCTCAATGAGCAGTTCTTC	CASSLVSPTRLNEQFF	TRBV11-3	TRBJ2-1	.	.
TGTGCCAGCAAAGGGGAGTATGAGCAGTTCTTC	CASKGEYEQFF	TRBV12-3/TRBV12-4	TRBJ2-1	.	few
TGTGCCAGCGCCCTGAAGGCGGGGTTCTCCTACAATGAGCAGTTCTTC	CASALKAGFSYNEQFF	TRBV3-1	TRBJ2-1	.	few
TGTGCCAGCAATTCCCTCCGCGGCCACTCCTACAATGAGCAGTTCTTC	CASNSLRGHSYNEQFF	TRBV28	TRBJ2-1	.	many
TGCGCCAGCAGGACCTTTTCGGGTGCAACTAATGAAAAACTGTTTTTT	CASRTFSGATNEKLFF	TRBV5-1	TRBJ1-4	.	few
TGCGCCAGCAGACGACAGGGGGAATTGGGAAACACCATATATTTT	CASRRQGELGNTIYF	TRBV10-2	TRBJ1-3	TRBD1	.
TGTGCCAGCAGCCCGGACACGTTTGTTACGCAGTATTTT	CASSPDTFVTQYF	TRBV6-5	TRBJ2-3	.	.
TGTGCCAGCAGCTTAGTGCCAGGGCTAGGCACTGAAGCTTTCTTT	CASSLVPGLGTEAFF	TRBV7-2	TRBJ1-1	.	few
TGTGCCAGCCAGCCGGACAGGGCAGGTTCACCCCTCCACTTT	CASQPDRAGSPLHF	TRBV25-1	TRBJ1-6	TRBD1	.
TGTGCCAGCAAAAAGCGGGAGACCTCCTACGAGCAGTACTTC	CASKKRETSYEQYF	TRBV6-5	TRBJ2-7	TRBD2	few
TGCGCCAGCAGCCGATGGACTAGCGGACCAGCAGATACGCAGTATTTT	CASSRWTSGPADTQYF	TRBV5-1	TRBJ2-3	TRBD2	few
TGTGCCAGTAGTATGGTCACACCAGGCACAGATACGCAGTATTTT	CASSMVTPGTDTQYF	TRBV19	TRBJ2-3	.	.
TGCGCCAGCAGCTTGGCAGGGGGTAGTAGCACAGATACGCAGTATTTT	CASSLAGGSSTDTQYF	TRBV5-1	TRBJ2-3	TRBD1	few
TGCAGTGCTAGTATTTCCGCGTTACCCTACGAGCAGTACTTC	CSASISALPYEQYF	TRBV20-1	TRBJ2-7	.	.
TGCAGTGCTAGAGATCATAGCCTCTCACTACGGGGGGAGTACGAGCAGTACTTC	CSARDHSLSLRGEYEQYF	TRBV20-1	TRBJ2-7	TRBD2	.
TGCGCCAGCAGCTTTACTGCTAGCGGGAGGGCCGGCAATGAGCAGTTCTTC	CASSFTASGRAGNEQFF	TRBV5-1	TRBJ2-1	TRBD2	many
TGTGCTAGTGGTATGGTTGGGGCCAACGTCCTGACTTTC	CASGMVGANVLTF	TRBV12-5	TRBJ2-6	.	.
TGTGCCAGCAGCTCCCTACTAGCGGGAGGTCGAAATGAGCAGTTCTTC	CASSSLLAGGRNEQFF	TRBV7-6	TRBJ2-1	TRBD2	many
TGTGCCAGCACGGGTGGCGGACAGGGGGATCCCATCCACGAGCAGTACTTC	CASTGGGQGDPIHEQYF	TRBV21-1	TRBJ2-7	.	.
TGTGCCAGCAGCGTCGACGGCGAGGGGGAAGAGACCCAGTACTTC	CASSVDGEGEETQYF	TRBV9	TRBJ2-5	.	few
TGTGCCAGCAGCCAAGAGAGATCGACTAGCCGGCTTTCCAATGAGCAGTTCTTC	CASSQERSTSRLSNEQFF	TRBV4-2	TRBJ2-1	TRBD2	few
TGTGCCAGCAGCAACACAGTACTAGCGGGATTAACCGGGGAGCTGTTTTTT	CASSNTVLAGLTGELFF	TRBV21-1	TRBJ2-2	.	many
TGTGCCAGCAGCTTAGACGACAGACAGTTGGGCTACACCTTC	CASSLDDRQLGYTF	TRBV7-8	TRBJ1-2	.	.
TGTGCCAGCAGTGATTATGCGGGGAGCGGTACGCAGTATTTT	CASSDYAGSGTQYF	TRBV6-5	TRBJ2-3	.	once
TGTGCCAGCAGCCAAGATCGGGTGCGCTCCTACAATGAGCAGTTCTTC	CASSQDRVRSYNEQFF	TRBV4-2	TRBJ2-1	.	.
TGTGCCAGCTCACCCCTTGGGGGGAACAGGGTAGACAAAAACATTCAGTACTTC	CASSPLGGNRVDKNIQYF	TRBV18	TRBJ2-4	.	.
TGCGCCAGCAGCAGTCTTGGGACAGAAAGAGAGACCCAGTACTTC	CASSSLGTERETQYF	TRBV5-1	TRBJ2-5	TRBD1	few
TGCGCCAGCAGCTTGGTCTCAGGAAACACCATATATTTT	CASSLVSGNTIYF	TRBV5-1	TRBJ1-3	.	many
TGTGCCAGCAGTTTAGGGACAGGGGGCACAAGCTCCTACAATGAGCAGTTCTTC	CASSLGTGGTSSYNEQFF	TRBV12-3/TRBV12-4	TRBJ2-1	TRBD1	few
TGTGCCAGCAGGACCTTAGCGGGAGATTGGGATGAGCAGTTCTTC	CASRTLAGDWDEQFF	TRBV6-1	TRBJ2-1	TRBD2	many
TGTGCCAGCAGTTTATCGCCAGGGGATCCATACGAGCAGTACTTC	CASSLSPGDPYEQYF	TRBV27	TRBJ2-7	.	few
TGTGCCAGCAGTGAAGGGGGGGCTGGGCAGTTCTTC	CASSEGGAGQFF	TRBV6-1	TRBJ2-1	.	.
TGTGCCATCAGTGAGCGCCCCCTTACTGGGGCCAACGTCCTGACTTTC	CAISERPLTGANVLTF	TRBV10-3	TRBJ2-6	.	few
TGCGCCAGCAGCTCTAGCGGGGATAGCACAGATACGCAGTATTTT	CASSSSGDSTDTQYF	TRBV5-1	TRBJ2-3	TRBD2	few
TGTGCCACCAGCAGCCCGGGACTAGCGGGAGGCCGGCCCGGGGAGCTGTTTTTT	CATSSPGLAGGRPGELFF	TRBV15	TRBJ2-2	TRBD2	.
TGTGCCATCAGTGCTAAAGGGGACTCCTACGAGCAGTACTTC	CAISAKGDSYEQYF	TRBV10-3	TRBJ2-7	.	few
TGCAGCGTTGAACCTATGAGGCTAGCGGGAGAAGGGGACTACAATGAGCAGTTCTTC	CSVEPMRLAGEGDYNEQFF	TRBV29-1	TRBJ2-1	TRBD2	many
TGTGCCAGCAGTTTATCTATCCAGGGGCGTCGGGGTACTGAAGCTTTCTTT	CASSLSIQGRRGTEAFF	TRBV27	TRBJ1-1	.	many
TGTGCCAGCAGTGAAAATGACTATCTTGAGCAGTTCTTC	CASSENDYLEQFF	TRBV2	TRBJ2-1	.	.
TGTGCCAGCAGTGGAGGACAGGGTGAGGGGGATGAGCAGTTCTTC	CASSGGQGEGDEQFF	TRBV6-4	TRBJ2-1	TRBD1	.
TGTGCCAGCAGTGACTCTAGCGCCGGGGAGCTGTTTTTT	CASSDSSAGELFF	TRBV6-4	TRBJ2-2	.	many